This TCR beta chain comes out of a study of CD8+CD57+ T cells in acquired aplastic anemia. The CDR3 has 15 amino acids. Germline trimming cut 2 bases from V and 9 bases from J; bases unmatched to any gene: 10. Germline-derived CDR1 and CDR2 are SGHRS and YFSETQ. This clonotype has at least ten counts. TCR beta VDJ and CDR3 were profiled, and genomic DNA was the template. One entry per CDR3 protein, called by TCRdb with MiXCR from the reads. This repertoire shows about 180,000 distinct CDR3 sequences, almost 50% found once; its top ten account for 13%. Patients who underwent sequencing had shown CD8+CD57+ cell expansion by flow cytometry.

The chain couples TRBV5-1 to TRBJ2-7; 11 nucleotides align to TRBD2. The sample comprised sorted CD4+, CD8+, or CD8+CD57+ T cells (not recorded which) from PBMCs. The TCR comes from a human donor with aplastic anemia. The CDR3 DNA sequence: TGCGCCAGCAGCTTAACTAGCGGGGGCTCAGGTTCGCAGTACTTC. This codes for CASSLTSGGSGSQYF.